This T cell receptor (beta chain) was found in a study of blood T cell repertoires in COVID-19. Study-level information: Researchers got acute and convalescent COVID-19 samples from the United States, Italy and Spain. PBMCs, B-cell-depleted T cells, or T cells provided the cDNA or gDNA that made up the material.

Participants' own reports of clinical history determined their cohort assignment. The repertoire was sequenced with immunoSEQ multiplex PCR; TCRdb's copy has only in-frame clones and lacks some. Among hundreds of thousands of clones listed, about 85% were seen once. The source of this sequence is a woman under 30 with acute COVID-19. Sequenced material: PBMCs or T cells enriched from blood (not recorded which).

The CDR3 DNA reads as TGTGCCAGCAGTTTGGGACAGGGAAGTGGCTACACCTTC. Translating gives CASSLGQGSGYTF. The chain is built from TRBV6-5 and TRBJ1-2; 9 bases map to TRBD1. J gave up 7 bases and V 4 bases, and 4 bases lay outside the gene matches. CDR3 length: 13 amino acids. Germline loops: CDR1 MNHEY, CDR2 SVGAGI.